This TCR beta chain is from a study of shared clonotypes between healthy human individuals. This CDR3 comprises 14 residues. With 5 bases clipped from V and 0 bases from J, the junction kept 4 bases outside the gene matches. Per germline, CDR1 SEHNR and CDR2 FQNEAQ (reference sequence). Worth noting for this clone: The antigen is unknown. The sample carries other DNA sequences with the same CDR3.

Terminally differentiated effector memory CD45RA+ cells were excluded from the naive CD8 cells, which were CD45RO-negative and positively selected for CCR7. The assay was run at deep level. In the source study's methods: ImmunoSEQ only sent back junction sequences with no quality scores, so filtering was done differently. Measured with immunoSEQ multiplex PCR; TCRdb has only the in-frame clones, and not every one. V, J and clone size derive from that table, while D and trimming were established from the DNA sequence. The sample records around 650,000 clones, roughly 96% being singletons. The study, taken as a whole, reports: How much donors shared clonotypes was expected to be affected by sequencing depth.

This clonotype was sampled from a woman younger than 45 in good health. The V call is TRBV7-9, the J call TRBJ2-7, with 7 nucleotides matching TRBD2. The specimen sequenced was naive CD8+ T cells sorted from blood. DNA of the CDR3: TGTGCCAGCAGCCCCACGGGGGGCTCCTACGAGCAGTACTTC. Translating it yields CASSPTGGSYEQYF.